Listed below are T cell receptor beta chains from one sample, sequenced in a study of T cell repertoires in cytomegalovirus infection. These receptors are not linked to any known antigen. TCRdb reanalysed the reads using MiXCR and keeps one entry per CDR3 protein. The table includes 200,000 to 250,000 distinct CDR3 sequences, roughly 34% detected once. The sequencing here drew on CD8+ T cells from cultured PBMCs, taken from culture after CMV antigen stimulation. These receptors were taken from a human donor in good health (CMV status not recorded). Some clones in this sample may be carry-over from other donors' samples. Both conserved end residues are part of each CDR3. A D gene is named only where the DNA matches it firmly. Only part of the rows carry a size: once, few, many, or a class if the clone is expanded.

v_gene	abundance	d_gene	j_gene	CDR3nt	CDR3aa
TRBV12-3/TRBV12-4	.	TRBD1	TRBJ2-4	TGTGCCAGCAGTTACGGGACAGGCGGGGACATTCAGTACTTC	CASSYGTGGDIQYF
TRBV7-4	.	.	TRBJ1-6	TGTGCCAGCAGCCACGGGCCGGCCTGGAATTCACCCCTCCACTTT	CASSHGPAWNSPLHF
TRBV2	many	.	TRBJ1-5	TGTGCCAGCAGTGAAGACAATCAGCCCCAGCATTTT	CASSEDNQPQHF
TRBV3-1	.	TRBD2	TRBJ2-7	TGTGCCAGCAGCCCCGTGGTGACTAGCGGGTTCTACGAGCAGTACTTC	CASSPVVTSGFYEQYF
TRBV12-3/TRBV12-4	.	TRBD1	TRBJ1-3	TGTGCCAGCAGCTATACAGGGGATGGAAACACCATATATTTT	CASSYTGDGNTIYF
TRBV6-6	.	.	TRBJ1-1	TGTGCCAGCCGGTCCAACGGACAGCCTGAAGCTTTCTTT	CASRSNGQPEAFF
TRBV6-4	few	.	TRBJ2-1	TGTGCCAGCAGTGACTCGATGAGTAACGGGTACAATGAGCAGTTCTTC	CASSDSMSNGYNEQFF
TRBV2	few	.	TRBJ2-5	TGTGCCAGCAGCCTTCCAGAGGGGACCCAGTACTTC	CASSLPEGTQYF
TRBV7-8	.	TRBD1	TRBJ2-7	TGTGCCAGCAGCAGCCCCCAGGGGGATGGAAGCTACGAGCAGTACTTC	CASSSPQGDGSYEQYF
TRBV11-2	.	.	TRBJ1-2	TGTGCCAGCAGCTTAGATCTGGCACCTTCACATGGCTACACCTTC	CASSLDLAPSHGYTF
TRBV12-3/TRBV12-4	.	TRBD2	TRBJ2-3	TGTGCCAGCAGTCTACCAATAGCGGGGGGGCCCCCAGATACGCAGTATTTT	CASSLPIAGGPPDTQYF
TRBV14	few	.	TRBJ2-7	TGTGCCAGCAGCCGCAACTACGAGCAGTACTTC	CASSRNYEQYF
TRBV5-6	.	.	TRBJ2-1	TGTGCCAGCAGCTTGGTACGGCCTGTGCGGGGTAATGAGCAGTTCTTC	CASSLVRPVRGNEQFF
TRBV7-6	.	TRBD1	TRBJ2-2	TGTGCCAGCAGCTTAACCGCGGACAGGGTAGACACCGGGGAGCTGTTTTTT	CASSLTADRVDTGELFF
TRBV24-1	few	.	TRBJ2-1	TGTGCCACCAGTGTAAAAGCGGGACACTACAATGAGCAGTTCTTC	CATSVKAGHYNEQFF
TRBV29-1	few	TRBD2	TRBJ2-7	TGCAGCGGGGGGAGGGTGGGAAACGAGCAGTACTTC	CSGGRVGNEQYF
TRBV5-6	few	.	TRBJ2-1	TGTGCCAGCAGCTCGGGTAACCATGAGCAGTTCTTC	CASSSGNHEQFF
TRBV7-6	few	TRBD2	TRBJ2-1	TGTGCCAGCAGCTTAGCGGCGGGAGCGGGTCTCAATGAGCAGTTCTTC	CASSLAAGAGLNEQFF
TRBV4-2	few	.	TRBJ2-1	TGTGCCAGCAGCCAAGATTGGAGTGGGAGATCGGTTGGTGAGCAGTTCTTC	CASSQDWSGRSVGEQFF
TRBV9	.	TRBD1	TRBJ1-2	TGTGCCAGCAGCGCTACCGGGGGACAGGACAATTCTTACTATGGCTACACCTTC	CASSATGGQDNSYYGYTF
TRBV27	few	.	TRBJ1-2	TGTGCCAGCAGTTTGAATTTGGGAGGGGTCTATGGCTACACCTTC	CASSLNLGGVYGYTF
TRBV12-3/TRBV12-4	.	TRBD2	TRBJ2-2	TGTGCCAGCAGTTCATGGCTAGCGGGGGGGAACACCGGGGAGCTGTTTTTT	CASSSWLAGGNTGELFF
TRBV27	.	TRBD1	TRBJ1-1	TGTGCCAGCAAGCTGGGACAGGGAATGGCCACTGAAGCTTTCTTT	CASKLGQGMATEAFF
TRBV7-2	.	.	TRBJ2-7	TGTGCCAGCAGCCCCAGGAGTCGAGGGTCCCACGAGCAGTACTTC	CASSPRSRGSHEQYF
TRBV7-4	.	TRBD1	TRBJ2-7	TGTGCCAGCAGCCCGGGGGTGACAGGGGGGAAAGCCTACGAGCAGTACTTC	CASSPGVTGGKAYEQYF
TRBV10-3	few	TRBD1	TRBJ1-6	TGTGCCATCAGTGAGTTACGGACAGGGGGATATAATTCACCCCTCCACTTT	CAISELRTGGYNSPLHF
TRBV7-3	.	.	TRBJ2-7	TGTGCCAGCAGCTTAGGGGATGGGGACTCCTACGAGCAGTACTTC	CASSLGDGDSYEQYF
TRBV20-1	.	.	TRBJ1-1	TGCAGTCCCCGGAGAGAGAGGCTTGGGTGGGGGGAAGTGAACACTGAAGCTTTCTTT	CSPRRERLGWGEVNTEAFF
TRBV6-5	.	TRBD1	TRBJ2-2	TGTGCCAGCAGTGTGACAGGGGAGAACACCGGGGAGCTGTTTTTT	CASSVTGENTGELFF
TRBV20-1	.	.	TRBJ1-1	TGCAGTGCTAGAGTTGGACGGGGAGCCACTGAAGCTTTCTTT	CSARVGRGATEAFF
TRBV7-9	once	.	TRBJ1-2	TGTGCCAGCAGCTTAGTATCGGCAGGGTCTGATGGCTACACCTTC	CASSLVSAGSDGYTF
TRBV7-8	few	.	TRBJ2-5	TGTGCCAGCAGCTTAGAAGTCTTGGGGGTAACGGAGACCCAGTACTTC	CASSLEVLGVTETQYF
TRBV19	.	.	TRBJ2-7	TGTGCCAGTTTTGGGCAGGGGAACCACGAGCAGTACTTC	CASFGQGNHEQYF
TRBV7-8	few	.	TRBJ2-7	TGTGCCAGCAGCTTATCAGCCCCTTACTACGAGCAGTACTTC	CASSLSAPYYEQYF
TRBV6-1	many	.	TRBJ1-4	TGTGCCAGCGGACAGTATAATGAAAAACTGTTTTTT	CASGQYNEKLFF
TRBV20-1	few	.	TRBJ1-1	TGCAGTGCTAGAGACCCGATGGGGGGCTTGAACACTGAAGCTTTCTTT	CSARDPMGGLNTEAFF
TRBV5-6	.	.	TRBJ2-3	TGTGCCAGCAGCTTGGGGGAGGCCACAGATACGCAGTATTTT	CASSLGEATDTQYF
TRBV19	.	.	TRBJ2-7	TGTGCCAGTACCGAGGATGGGTACGAGCAGTACTTC	CASTEDGYEQYF
TRBV10-2	.	.	TRBJ1-1	TGCGCCACCAGCGACCTGCGGAAGAACACTGAAGCTTTCTTT	CATSDLRKNTEAFF
TRBV7-2	.	.	TRBJ1-5	TGTGCCAGCAGCGGTTGGGATCAGCCCCAGCATTTT	CASSGWDQPQHF